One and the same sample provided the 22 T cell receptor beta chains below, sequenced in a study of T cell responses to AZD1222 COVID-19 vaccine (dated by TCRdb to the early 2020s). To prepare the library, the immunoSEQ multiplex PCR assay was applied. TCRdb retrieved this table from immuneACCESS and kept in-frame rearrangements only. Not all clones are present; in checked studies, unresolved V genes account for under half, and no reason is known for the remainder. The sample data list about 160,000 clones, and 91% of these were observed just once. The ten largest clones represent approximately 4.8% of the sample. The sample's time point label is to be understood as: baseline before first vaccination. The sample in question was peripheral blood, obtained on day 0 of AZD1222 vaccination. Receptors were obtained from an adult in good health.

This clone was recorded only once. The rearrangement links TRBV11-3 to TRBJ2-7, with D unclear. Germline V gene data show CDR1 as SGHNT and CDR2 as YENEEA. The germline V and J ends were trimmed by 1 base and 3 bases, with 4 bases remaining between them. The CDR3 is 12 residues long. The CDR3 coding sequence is TGTGCCAGCAGCTTAGCGGGCTACGAGCAGTACTTC. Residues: CASSLAGYEQYF.

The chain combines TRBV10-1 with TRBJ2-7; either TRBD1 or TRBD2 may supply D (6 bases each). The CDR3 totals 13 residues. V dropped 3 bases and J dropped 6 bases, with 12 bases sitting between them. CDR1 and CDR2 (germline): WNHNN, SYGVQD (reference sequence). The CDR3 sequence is CASSEVRGGEQYF. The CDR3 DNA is TGCGCCAGCAGTGAAGTCAGGGGAGGCGAGCAGTACTTC.

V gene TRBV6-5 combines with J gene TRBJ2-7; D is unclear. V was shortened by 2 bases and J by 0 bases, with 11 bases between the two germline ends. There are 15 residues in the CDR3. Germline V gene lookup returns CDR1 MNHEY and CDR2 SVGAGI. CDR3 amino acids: CASSYKGTLSYEQYF. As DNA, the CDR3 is TGTGCCAGCAGTTACAAGGGTACCCTCTCCTACGAGCAGTACTTC.

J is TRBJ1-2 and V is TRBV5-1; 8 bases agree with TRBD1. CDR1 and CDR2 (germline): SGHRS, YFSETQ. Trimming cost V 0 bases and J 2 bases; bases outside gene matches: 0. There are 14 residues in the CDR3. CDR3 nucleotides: TGCGCCAGCAGCTTGGCAGGGGGCAACTATGGCTACACCTTC. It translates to CASSLAGGNYGYTF.

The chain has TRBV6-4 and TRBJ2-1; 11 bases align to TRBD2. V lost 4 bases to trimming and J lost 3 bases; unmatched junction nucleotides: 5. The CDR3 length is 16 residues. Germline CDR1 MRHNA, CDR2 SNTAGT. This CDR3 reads CASSGTGTSGYNEQFF. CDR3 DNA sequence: TGTGCCAGCAGTGGAACCGGGACTAGCGGCTACAATGAGCAGTTCTTC.

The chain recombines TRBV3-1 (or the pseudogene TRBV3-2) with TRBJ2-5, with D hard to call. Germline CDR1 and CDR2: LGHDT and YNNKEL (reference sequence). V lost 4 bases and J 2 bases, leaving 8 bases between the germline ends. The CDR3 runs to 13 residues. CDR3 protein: CASSPAGQETQYF. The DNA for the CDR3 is TGTGCCAGCAGCCCGGCCGGTCAAGAGACCCAGTACTTC.

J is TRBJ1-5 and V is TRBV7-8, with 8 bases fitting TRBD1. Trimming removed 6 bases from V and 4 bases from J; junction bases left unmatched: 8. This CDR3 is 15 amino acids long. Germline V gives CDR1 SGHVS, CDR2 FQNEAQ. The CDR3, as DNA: TGTGCCAGCAGTCCCGGGACAGGCCTTAATCAGCCCCAGCATTTT. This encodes CASSPGTGLNQPQHF.

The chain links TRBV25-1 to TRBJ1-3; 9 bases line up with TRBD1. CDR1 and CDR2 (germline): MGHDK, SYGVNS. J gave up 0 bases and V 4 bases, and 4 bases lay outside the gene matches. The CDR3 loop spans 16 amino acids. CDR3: CASSGDRVPSGNTIYF. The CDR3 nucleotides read TGTGCCAGCAGTGGGGACAGGGTTCCCTCTGGAAACACCATATATTTT.

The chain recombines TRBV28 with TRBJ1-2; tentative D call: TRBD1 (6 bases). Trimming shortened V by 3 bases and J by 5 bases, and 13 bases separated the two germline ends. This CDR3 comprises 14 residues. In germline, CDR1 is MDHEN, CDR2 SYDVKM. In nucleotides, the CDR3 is TGTGCCAGCAGTTTCGTAGCCCAGGGGTATGGCTACACCTTC. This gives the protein CASSFVAQGYGYTF.

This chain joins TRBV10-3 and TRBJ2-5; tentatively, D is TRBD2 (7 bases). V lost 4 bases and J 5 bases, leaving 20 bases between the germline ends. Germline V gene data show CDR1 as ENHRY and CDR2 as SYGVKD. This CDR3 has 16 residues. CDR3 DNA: TGTGCCATCAGTGGGGGCGCGGGGGCTCTTTGGGAGACCCAGTACTTC. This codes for CAISGGAGALWETQYF.

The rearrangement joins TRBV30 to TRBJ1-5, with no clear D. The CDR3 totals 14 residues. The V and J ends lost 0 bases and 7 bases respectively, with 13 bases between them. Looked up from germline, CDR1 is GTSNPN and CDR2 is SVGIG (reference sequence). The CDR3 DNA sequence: TGTGCCTGGAGTGTACCCAGGTCACGCCAGCCCCAGCATTTT. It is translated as CAWSVPRSRQPQHF.

CDR3 protein: CASSRGPEETQYF. The CDR3 bases are TGTGCCAGCAGCCGGGGACCCGAAGAGACCCAGTACTTC. This rearrangement joins TRBV7-2 to TRBJ2-5; D is perhaps TRBD1 or TRBD2 (5 bases each). Germline V gene data show CDR1 as SGHTA and CDR2 as FQGNSA. The ends were cut back, 5 bases at V and 3 bases at J, with 10 bases in the middle. The CDR3 consists of 13 residues. Using reference TRBV7-2 and TRBJ2-5 for the parts outside the CDR3, the full variable domain is GAGVSQSPSNKVTEKGKDVELRCDPISGHTALYWYRQSLGQGLEFLIYFQGNSAPDKSGLPSDRFSAERTGGSVSTLTIQRTQQEDSAVYLCASSRGPEETQYFGPGTRLLVL.

CDR3 sequence (DNA): TGTGCCAGCAGCCCCCTTCAAGAGACCCAGTACTTC. Translation: CASSPLQETQYF. The chain links TRBV9 to TRBJ2-5, with unresolved D. CDR3 length: 12 residues. Germline lookup yields CDR1 SGDLS and CDR2 YYNGEE. The V end was cut by 4 bases, the J end by 2 bases, with 6 bases between.

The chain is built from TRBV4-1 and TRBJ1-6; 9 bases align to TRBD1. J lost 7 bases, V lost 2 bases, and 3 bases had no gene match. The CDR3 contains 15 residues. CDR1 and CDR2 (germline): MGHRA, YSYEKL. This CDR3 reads CASSQLGQGNSPLHF. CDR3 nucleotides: TGCGCCAGCAGCCAATTGGGACAGGGAAATTCACCCCTCCACTTT.

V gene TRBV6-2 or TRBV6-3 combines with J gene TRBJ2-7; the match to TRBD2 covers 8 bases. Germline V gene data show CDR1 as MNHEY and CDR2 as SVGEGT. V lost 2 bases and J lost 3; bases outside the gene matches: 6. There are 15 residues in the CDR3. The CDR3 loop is CASSYAPGLVYEQYF. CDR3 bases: TGTGCCAGCAGTTACGCTCCGGGACTAGTCTACGAGCAGTACTTC.

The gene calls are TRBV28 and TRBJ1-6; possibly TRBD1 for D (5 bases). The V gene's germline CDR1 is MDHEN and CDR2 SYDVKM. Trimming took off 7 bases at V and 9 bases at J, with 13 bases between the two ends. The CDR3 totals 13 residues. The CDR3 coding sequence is TGTGCCAGCATCCGGGACCGAGCTTCACCCCTCCACTTT. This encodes CASIRDRASPLHF.

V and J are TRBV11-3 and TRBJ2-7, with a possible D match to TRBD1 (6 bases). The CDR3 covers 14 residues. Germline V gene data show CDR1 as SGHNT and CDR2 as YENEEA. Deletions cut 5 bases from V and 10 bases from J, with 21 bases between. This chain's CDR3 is CASSLSPGHCSQYF. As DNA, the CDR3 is TGTGCCAGCAGCCTATCGCCGGGACACTGCAGCCAGTACTTC. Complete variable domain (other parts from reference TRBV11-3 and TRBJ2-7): EAGVVQSPRYKIIEKKQPVAFWCNPISGHNTLYWYLQNLGQGPELLIRYENEEAVDDSQLPKDRFSAERLKGVDSTLKIQPAELGDSAVYLCASSLSPGHCSQYFGPGTRLTVT.

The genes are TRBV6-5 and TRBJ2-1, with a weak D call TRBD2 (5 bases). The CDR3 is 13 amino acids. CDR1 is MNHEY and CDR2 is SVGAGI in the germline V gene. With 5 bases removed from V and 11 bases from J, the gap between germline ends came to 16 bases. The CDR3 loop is CASSPHQTGKQFF. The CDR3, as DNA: TGTGCCAGCAGTCCTCACCAAACGGGGAAGCAGTTCTTC.

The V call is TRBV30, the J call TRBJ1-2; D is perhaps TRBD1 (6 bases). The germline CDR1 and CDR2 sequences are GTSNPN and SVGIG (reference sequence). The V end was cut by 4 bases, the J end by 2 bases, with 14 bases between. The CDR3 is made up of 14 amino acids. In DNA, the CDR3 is TGTGCCTGGACTTATTTAGGGGGAAACTATGGCTACACCTTC. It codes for CAWTYLGGNYGYTF.

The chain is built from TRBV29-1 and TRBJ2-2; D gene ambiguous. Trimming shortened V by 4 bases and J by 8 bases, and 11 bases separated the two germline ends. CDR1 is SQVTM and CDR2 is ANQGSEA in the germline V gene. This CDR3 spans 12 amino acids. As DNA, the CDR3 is TGCAGCGTTGGGCTCGCGTTTGGGGAGCTGTTTTTT. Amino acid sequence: CSVGLAFGELFF.

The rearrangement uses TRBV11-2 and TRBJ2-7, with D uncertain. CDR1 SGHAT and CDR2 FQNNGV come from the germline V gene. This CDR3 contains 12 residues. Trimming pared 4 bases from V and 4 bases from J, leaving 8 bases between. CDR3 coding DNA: TGTGCCAGCAGCTCAAATTTTTACGAGCAGTACTTC. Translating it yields CASSSNFYEQYF. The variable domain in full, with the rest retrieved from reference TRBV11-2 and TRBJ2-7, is EAGVAQSPRYKIIEKRQSVAFWCNPISGHATLYWYQQILGQGPKLLIQFQNNGVVDDSQLPKDRFSAERLKGVDSTLKIQPAKLEDSAVYLCASSSNFYEQYFGPGTRLTVT.

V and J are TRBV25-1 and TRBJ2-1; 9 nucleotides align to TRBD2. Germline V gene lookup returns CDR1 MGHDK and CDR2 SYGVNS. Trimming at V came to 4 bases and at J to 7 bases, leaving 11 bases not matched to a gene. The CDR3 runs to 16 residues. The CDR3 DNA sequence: TGTGCCAGCAGTGTTAGCGGGAGCTCGGTAAGAAATGAGCAGTTCTTC. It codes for CASSVSGSSVRNEQFF.